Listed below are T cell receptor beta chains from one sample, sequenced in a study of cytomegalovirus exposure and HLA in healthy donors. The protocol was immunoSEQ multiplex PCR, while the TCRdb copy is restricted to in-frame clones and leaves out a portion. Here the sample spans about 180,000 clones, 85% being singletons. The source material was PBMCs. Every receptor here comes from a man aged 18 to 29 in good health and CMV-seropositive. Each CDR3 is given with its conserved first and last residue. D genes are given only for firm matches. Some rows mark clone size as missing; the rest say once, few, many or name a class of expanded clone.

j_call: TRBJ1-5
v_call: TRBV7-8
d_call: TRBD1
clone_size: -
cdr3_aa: CASSLNRGDQPQHF
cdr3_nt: TGTGCCAGCAGCTTAAACAGGGGAGACCAGCCCCAGCATTTT

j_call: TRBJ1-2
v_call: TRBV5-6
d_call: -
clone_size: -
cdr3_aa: CASSFSTTANYGYTF
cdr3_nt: TGTGCCAGCAGCTTTTCCACGACAGCTAACTATGGCTACACCTTC

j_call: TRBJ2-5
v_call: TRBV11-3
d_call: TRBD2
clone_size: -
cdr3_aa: CASSLLAGGPETQYF
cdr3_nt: TGTGCCAGCAGCCTACTAGCGGGGGGGCCAGAGACCCAGTACTTC

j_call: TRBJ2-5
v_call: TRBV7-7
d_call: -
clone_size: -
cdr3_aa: CASSLGYRETQYF
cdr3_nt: TGTGCCAGCAGCTTAGGCTACCGAGAGACCCAGTACTTC

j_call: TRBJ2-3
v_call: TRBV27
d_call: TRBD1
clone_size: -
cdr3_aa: CASSNPGQGYADTQYF
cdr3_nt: TGTGCCAGCAGTAACCCGGGACAGGGGTATGCAGATACGCAGTATTTT

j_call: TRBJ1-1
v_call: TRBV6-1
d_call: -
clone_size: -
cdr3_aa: CASILGTEAFF
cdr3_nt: TGTGCCAGCATCCTAGGAACTGAAGCTTTCTTT

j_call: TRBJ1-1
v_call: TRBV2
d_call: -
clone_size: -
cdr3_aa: CASTSRGTEAFF
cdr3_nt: TGTGCCAGCACTAGCAGGGGTACTGAAGCTTTCTTT

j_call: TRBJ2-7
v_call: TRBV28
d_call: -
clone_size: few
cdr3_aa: CATFHEQYF
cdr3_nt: TGTGCCACCTTCCACGAGCAGTACTTC

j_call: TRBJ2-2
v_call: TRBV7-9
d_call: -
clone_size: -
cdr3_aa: CASSPGGVGELFF
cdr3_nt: TGTGCCAGCAGCCCAGGAGGGGTCGGGGAGCTGTTTTTT

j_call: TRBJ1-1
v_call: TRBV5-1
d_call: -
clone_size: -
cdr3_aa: CASSLEPGKLNTEAFF
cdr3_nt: TGCGCCAGCAGCTTGGAGCCAGGGAAATTGAACACTGAAGCTTTCTTT

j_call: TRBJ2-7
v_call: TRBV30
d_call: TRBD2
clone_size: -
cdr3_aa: CAWSVPSRGGRNEQYF
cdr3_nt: TGTGCCTGGAGTGTACCGTCCCGCGGGGGGCGAAATGAGCAGTACTTC

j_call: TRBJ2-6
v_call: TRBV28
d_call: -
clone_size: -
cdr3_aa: CASRIPSSGANVLTF
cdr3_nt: TGTGCCAGCAGAATCCCTAGCTCTGGGGCCAACGTCCTGACTTTC

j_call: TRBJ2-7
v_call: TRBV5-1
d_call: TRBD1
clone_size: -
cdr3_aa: CASSSRDSEPYEQYF
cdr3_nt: TGCGCCAGCAGCTCCCGGGACAGCGAACCCTACGAGCAGTACTTC

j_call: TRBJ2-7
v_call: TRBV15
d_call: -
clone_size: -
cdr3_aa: CATSRPIAAGSYEQYF
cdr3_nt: TGTGCCACCAGCAGACCAATCGCTGCGGGGTCCTACGAGCAGTACTTC

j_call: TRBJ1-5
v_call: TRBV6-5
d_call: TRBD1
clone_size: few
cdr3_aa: CASSWGTGGQPQHF
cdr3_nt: TGTGCCAGCAGCTGGGGGACAGGGGGACAGCCCCAGCATTTT

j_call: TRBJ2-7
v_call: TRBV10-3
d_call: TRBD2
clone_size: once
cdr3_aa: CAISESVGTSLASHEQYF
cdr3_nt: TGTGCCATCAGTGAGTCAGTTGGGACTAGCCTAGCCTCCCACGAGCAGTACTTC

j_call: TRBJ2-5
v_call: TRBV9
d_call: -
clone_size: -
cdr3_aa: CASSVAPSETQYF
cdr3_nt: TGTGCCAGCAGCGTAGCCCCGTCGGAGACCCAGTACTTC

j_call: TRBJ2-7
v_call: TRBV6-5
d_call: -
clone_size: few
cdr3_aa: CATQEGAIDEQYF
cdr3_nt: TGTGCCACCCAGGAGGGGGCTATCGACGAGCAGTACTTC

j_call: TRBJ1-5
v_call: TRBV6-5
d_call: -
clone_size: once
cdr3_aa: CASSQGSNQPQHF
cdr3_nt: TGTGCCAGCAGTCAGGGTTCAAATCAGCCCCAGCATTTT

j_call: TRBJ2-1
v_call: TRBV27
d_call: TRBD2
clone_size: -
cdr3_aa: CASSFELAGGYNEQFF
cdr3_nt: TGTGCCAGCAGTTTCGAACTAGCGGGGGGCTACAATGAGCAGTTCTTC

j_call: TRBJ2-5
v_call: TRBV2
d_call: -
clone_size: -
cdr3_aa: CASSLNWGVQETQYF
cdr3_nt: TGTGCCAGCAGTCTGAACTGGGGAGTACAAGAGACCCAGTACTTC

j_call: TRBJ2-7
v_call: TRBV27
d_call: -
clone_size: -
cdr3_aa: CASSLAGPYEQYF
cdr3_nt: TGTGCCAGCAGTTTAGCAGGGCCTTACGAGCAGTACTTC

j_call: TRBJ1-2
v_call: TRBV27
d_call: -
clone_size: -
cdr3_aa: CASSPYRTEGDGYTF
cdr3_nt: TGTGCCAGCAGTCCGTACCGGACAGAAGGGGATGGCTACACCTTC

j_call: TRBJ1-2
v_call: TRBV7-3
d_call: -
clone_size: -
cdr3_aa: CASSRRPEVGGYTF
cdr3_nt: TGTGCCAGCAGCCGACGGCCGGAGGTAGGTGGCTACACCTTC

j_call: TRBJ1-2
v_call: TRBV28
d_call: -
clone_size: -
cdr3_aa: CASTLSGDGPNYGYTF
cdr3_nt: TGTGCCAGCACCCTCAGCGGGGATGGTCCTAACTATGGCTACACCTTC

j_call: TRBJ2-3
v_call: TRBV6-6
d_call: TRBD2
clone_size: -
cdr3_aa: CASTADKREITDTQYF
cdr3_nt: TGTGCCAGCACGGCCGATAAGCGGGAGATCACAGATACGCAGTATTTT

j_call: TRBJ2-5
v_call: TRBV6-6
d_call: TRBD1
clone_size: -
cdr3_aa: CASRILQGEYQETQYF
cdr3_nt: TGTGCCAGCAGGATCCTACAGGGGGAGTACCAAGAGACCCAGTACTTC

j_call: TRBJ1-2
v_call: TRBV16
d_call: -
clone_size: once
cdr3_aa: CASSPMAHGYTF
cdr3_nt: TGTGCCAGCAGCCCCATGGCCCATGGCTACACCTTC

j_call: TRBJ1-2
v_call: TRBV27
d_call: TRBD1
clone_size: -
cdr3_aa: CASSQKGTGYSQAGYTF
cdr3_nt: TGTGCCAGCAGCCAAAAAGGGACAGGGTACTCGCAGGCTGGCTACACCTTC

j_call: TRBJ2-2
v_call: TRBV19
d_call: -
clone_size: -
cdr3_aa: CASRWTASNTGELFF
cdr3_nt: TGTGCCAGTAGATGGACAGCTTCGAACACCGGGGAGCTGTTTTTT

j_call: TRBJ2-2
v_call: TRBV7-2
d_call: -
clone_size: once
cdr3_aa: CASSSTYFTGELFF
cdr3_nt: TGTGCCAGCAGCTCGACATATTTCACCGGGGAGCTGTTTTTT

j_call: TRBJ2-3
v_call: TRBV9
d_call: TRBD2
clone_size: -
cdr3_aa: CASSGLAGRTDTQYF
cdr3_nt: TGTGCCAGCAGCGGACTAGCGGGTCGTACAGATACGCAGTATTTT

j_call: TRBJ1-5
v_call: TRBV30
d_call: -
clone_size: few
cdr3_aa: CAWSEWRRNQPQHF
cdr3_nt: TGTGCCTGGAGTGAATGGAGACGGAATCAGCCCCAGCATTTT

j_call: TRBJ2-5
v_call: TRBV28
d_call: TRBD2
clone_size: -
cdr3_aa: CASSKTSGQETQYF
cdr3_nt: TGTGCCAGCAGTAAGACTAGCGGGCAAGAGACCCAGTACTTC

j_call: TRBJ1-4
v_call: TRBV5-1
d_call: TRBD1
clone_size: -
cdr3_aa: CASSTRDREEKLFF
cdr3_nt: TGCGCCAGCAGCACCCGGGACAGGGAAGAAAAACTGTTTTTT

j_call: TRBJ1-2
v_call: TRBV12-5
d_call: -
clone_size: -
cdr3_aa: CASGLVGPGPNYGYTF
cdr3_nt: TGTGCTAGTGGTTTGGTGGGTCCAGGCCCTAACTATGGCTACACCTTC

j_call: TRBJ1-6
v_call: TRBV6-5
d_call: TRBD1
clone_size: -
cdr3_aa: CASSQTGGNSPLHF
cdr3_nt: TGTGCCAGCAGTCAAACAGGGGGCAATTCACCCCTCCACTTT